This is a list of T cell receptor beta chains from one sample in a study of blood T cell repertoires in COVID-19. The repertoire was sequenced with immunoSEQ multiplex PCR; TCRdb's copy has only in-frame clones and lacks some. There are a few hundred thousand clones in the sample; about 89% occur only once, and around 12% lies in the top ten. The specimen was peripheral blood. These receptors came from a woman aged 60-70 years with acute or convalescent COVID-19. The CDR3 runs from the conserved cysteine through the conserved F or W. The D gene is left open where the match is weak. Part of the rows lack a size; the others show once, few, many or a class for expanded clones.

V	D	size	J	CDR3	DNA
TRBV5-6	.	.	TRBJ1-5	CASSLAGASNQPQHF	TGTGCCAGCAGCTTAGCAGGGGCGAGCAATCAGCCCCAGCATTTT
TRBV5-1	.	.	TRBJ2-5	CASSRERAGAYETQYF	TGCGCCAGCAGCCGGGAAAGGGCGGGGGCCTATGAGACCCAGTACTTC
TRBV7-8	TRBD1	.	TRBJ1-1	CASSLTGMGAEAFF	TGTGCCAGCAGCTTGACAGGGATGGGCGCTGAAGCTTTCTTT
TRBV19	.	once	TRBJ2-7	CASSIGAGEQYF	TGTGCCAGTAGTATAGGGGCGGGCGAGCAGTACTTC
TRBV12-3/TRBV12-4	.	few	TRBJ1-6	CASSFTGNSPLHF	TGTGCCAGCAGTTTTACAGGGAATTCACCCCTCCACTTT
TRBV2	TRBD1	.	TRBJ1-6	CASSRDRDSPLHF	TGTGCCAGCAGTCGCGACAGGGATTCACCCCTCCACTTT
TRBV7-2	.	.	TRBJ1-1	CASSLGLPNTEAFF	TGTGCCAGCAGCTTGGGACTGCCGAACACTGAAGCTTTCTTT
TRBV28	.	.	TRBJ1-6	CASNSGEVSPRHSPLHF	TGTGCCAGCAATTCTGGGGAGGTATCACCACGTCATTCACCCCTCCACTTT
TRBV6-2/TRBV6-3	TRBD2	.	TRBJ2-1	CASSSRGLAGYNEQFF	TGTGCCAGCAGTTCGAGAGGACTAGCGGGTTACAATGAGCAGTTCTTC
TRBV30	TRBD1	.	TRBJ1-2	CAWSPDRGNGYTF	TGTGCCTGGAGTCCGGACAGGGGAAACGGCTACACCTTC
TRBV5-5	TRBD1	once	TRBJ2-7	CASSPGQARSYEQYF	TGTGCCAGCAGCCCAGGACAGGCCCGCTCCTACGAGCAGTACTTC
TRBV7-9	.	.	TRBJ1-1	CASSTVNTEAFF	TGTGCCAGCAGCACAGTGAACACTGAAGCTTTCTTT
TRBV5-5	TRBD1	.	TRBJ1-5	CASSYTGGYQPQHF	TGTGCCAGCAGCTATACAGGGGGCTATCAGCCCCAGCATTTT
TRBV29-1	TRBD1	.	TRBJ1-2	CSVGQEFNYGYTF	TGCAGCGTCGGACAGGAATTTAACTATGGCTACACCTTC
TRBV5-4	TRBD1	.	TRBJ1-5	CASSWTGGVDQPQHF	TGTGCCAGCAGCTGGACAGGAGGTGTCGATCAGCCCCAGCATTTT
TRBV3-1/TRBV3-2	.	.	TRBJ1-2	CASSQDIGLGGYTF	TGTGCCAGCAGCCAAGATATCGGACTTGGTGGCTACACCTTC